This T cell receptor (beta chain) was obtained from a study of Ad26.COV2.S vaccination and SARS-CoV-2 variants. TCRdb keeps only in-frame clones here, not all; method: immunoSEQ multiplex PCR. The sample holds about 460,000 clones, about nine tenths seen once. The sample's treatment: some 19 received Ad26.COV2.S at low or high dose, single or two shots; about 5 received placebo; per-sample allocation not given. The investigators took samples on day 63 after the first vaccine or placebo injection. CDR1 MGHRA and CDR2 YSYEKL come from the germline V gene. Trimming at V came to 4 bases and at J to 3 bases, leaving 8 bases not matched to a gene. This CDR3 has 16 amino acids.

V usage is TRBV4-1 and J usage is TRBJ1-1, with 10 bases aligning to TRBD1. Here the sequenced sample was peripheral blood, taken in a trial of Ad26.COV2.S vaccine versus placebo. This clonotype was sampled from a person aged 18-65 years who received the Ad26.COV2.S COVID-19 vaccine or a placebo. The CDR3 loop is CASSLRGTGADTEAFF. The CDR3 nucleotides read TGCGCCAGCAGCCTAAGAGGGACAGGGGCGGACACTGAAGCTTTCTTT.